This TCR beta chain was sequenced during a study of cytomegalovirus exposure and HLA in healthy donors. Study information: Among the approximately 400 genotyped donors, 65% to 90% were placed in the Caucasian-associated ancestry cluster.

General study results and limits: Certain sequence variants were highly shared and formed a cluster, and this cluster was likely a sequencing artifact.

PCR primers comprised 60 Vbeta and 13 Jbeta primers. Only in-frame clones appear in the TCRdb table, and some are missing; sequencing was by immunoSEQ multiplex PCR. The sample carries over 150,000 clones, about four fifths recorded once. Turning to this clone: Its antigen is undetermined.

Germline CDR1 and CDR2: SEHNR and FQNEAQ (reference sequence). With 3 bases clipped from V and 3 bases from J, the junction kept 10 bases outside the gene matches. The CDR3 is 16 residues long. The sample was PBMCs. This chain connects TRBV7-9 to TRBJ1-1; TRBD1 matches at 7 bases. The TCR was taken from a girl between 10 and 17 years old in good health and CMV-seropositive. CDR3 sequence (DNA): TGTGCCAGCAGCTTCCTATACAGGGGCAATCACACTGAAGCTTTCTTT. Protein sequence: CASSFLYRGNHTEAFF.